This TCR beta chain comes out of a study of patients and donors after allogeneic stem cell transplantation. The V gene lost 10 bases and the J gene lost 5 bases, with 11 bases spanning the gap. Germline values: CDR1 MNHEY, CDR2 SVGEGT. CDR3 size: 11 residues. TCRdb analysed the RT-PCR reads with MiXCR anew, one entry per CDR3 protein. The sample shows under 30,000 distinct CDR3 sequences, roughly 7.3% of them seen only once. Sequencing used blood, either unsorted or a sorted T cell fraction (not recorded which). The chain employs TRBV6-2 or TRBV6-3 and TRBJ1-1; TRBD1 might be the D (5 bases). This TCR came from a human donor who was either an allogeneic HSCT recipient or a stem cell or donor lymphocyte infusion donor (not recorded which). It is not recorded whose cells these are; they may come from a transplant donor. The DNA for the CDR3 is TGTGCCATCTCCCAGGGAACTGAAGCTTTCTTT. This encodes CAISQGTEAFF.